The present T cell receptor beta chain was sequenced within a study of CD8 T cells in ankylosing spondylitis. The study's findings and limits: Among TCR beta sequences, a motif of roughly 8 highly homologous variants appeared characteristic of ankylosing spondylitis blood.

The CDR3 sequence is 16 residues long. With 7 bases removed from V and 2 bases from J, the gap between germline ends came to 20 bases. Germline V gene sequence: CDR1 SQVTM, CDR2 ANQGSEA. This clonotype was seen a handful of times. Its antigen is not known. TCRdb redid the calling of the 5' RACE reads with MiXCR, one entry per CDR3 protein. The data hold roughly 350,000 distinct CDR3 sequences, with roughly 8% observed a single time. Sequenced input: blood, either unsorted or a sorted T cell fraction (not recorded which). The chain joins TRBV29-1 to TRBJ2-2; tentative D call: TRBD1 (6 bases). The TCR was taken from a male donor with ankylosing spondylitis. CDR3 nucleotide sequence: TGCAGCGCTGTAATGGACAGACCCTTTAACACCGGGGAGCTGTTTTTT. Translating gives CSAVMDRPFNTGELFF.